The T cell receptor (beta chain) under discussion was sequenced for a study of T cells in Graves' hyperthyroidism and ophthalmopathy. Germline V lookup: CDR1 SEHNR, CDR2 FQNEAQ (reference sequence). V lost 3 bases and J lost 0; bases outside the gene matches: 5. CDR3 length: 15 amino acids. The TCR beta CDR3 regions underwent amplification using RNA transcripts as the source. The HTBI primer set served for first-round RT-PCR of the TCR CDR3. TCRdb reprocessed the multiplex PCR reads with MiXCR, giving one entry per CDR3 protein. The sample includes about 380,000 distinct CDR3 sequences, around a sixth seen only once; the top ten take roughly two fifths.

Sequences were obtained from blood. The clonotype originates from a man in his late teens or twenties with Graves' ophthalmopathy. This chain links TRBV7-9 with TRBJ2-7, with 7 bases lining up with TRBD1. CDR3 DNA sequence: TGTGCCAGCAGCTTGGGACAGAACCCCTCCTACGAGCAGTACTTC. Amino acid sequence: CASSLGQNPSYEQYF. Looking up the rest from reference TRBV7-9 and TRBJ2-7 gives the full variable domain: DTGVSQNPRHKITKRGQNVTFRCDPISEHNRLYWYRQTLGQGPEFLTYFQNEAQLEKSRLLSDRFSAERPKGSFSTLEIQRTEQGDSAMYLCASSLGQNPSYEQYFGPGTRLTVT.